This entry concerns a single TCR beta chain. Antigen unknown. Positively selected for CCR7, the CD45RO-negative cells used as naive CD8 cells excluded terminally differentiated effector memory CD45RA+ cells. The assay used deep level. TCRdb keeps only in-frame clones here, not all; method: immunoSEQ multiplex PCR. The table lists around 2,000,000 clones, about 95% of them singletons, with 1.2% in the top ten. This sample was included in a study of shared clonotypes between healthy human individuals. On the study more broadly: Aged between 18 and 49, the donors were a couple of women and three men.

Points from the study as a whole: As a rule, naive subsets had a larger estimated richness than memory subsets. Represented diversity, genetic and exposure-history alike, was limited by few donors.

Input material: naive CD8+ T cells sorted from blood. The TCR originated in a man between 18 and 35 years old in good health.

DNA for the CDR3: TGTGCCAGCAGCTTAGGGGCGGGGGAAGACGCGCGCAATGAGCAGTTCTTC. It codes for CASSLGAGEDARNEQFF. The V gene is TRBV13, the J gene TRBJ2-1, with 7 bases matching TRBD2. CDR1 and CDR2 (germline): PRHDT, FYEKMQ (reference sequence). This CDR3 contains 17 residues. With 0 bases clipped from V and 6 bases from J, the junction kept 11 bases outside the gene matches.